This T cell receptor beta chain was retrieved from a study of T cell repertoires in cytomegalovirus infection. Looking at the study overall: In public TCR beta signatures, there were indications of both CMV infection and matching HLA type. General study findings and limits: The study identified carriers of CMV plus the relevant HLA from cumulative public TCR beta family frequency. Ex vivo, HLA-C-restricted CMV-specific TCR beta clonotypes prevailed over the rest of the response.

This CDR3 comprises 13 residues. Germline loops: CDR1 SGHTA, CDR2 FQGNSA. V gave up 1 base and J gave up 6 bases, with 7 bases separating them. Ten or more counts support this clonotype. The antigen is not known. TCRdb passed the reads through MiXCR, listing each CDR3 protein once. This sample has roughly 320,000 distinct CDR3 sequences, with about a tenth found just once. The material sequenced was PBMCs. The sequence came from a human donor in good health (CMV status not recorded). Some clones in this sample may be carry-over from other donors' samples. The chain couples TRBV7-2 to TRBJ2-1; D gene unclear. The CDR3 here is CASSLGGSNEQFF. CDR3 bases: TGTGCCAGCAGCTTAGGAGGCTCCAATGAGCAGTTCTTC. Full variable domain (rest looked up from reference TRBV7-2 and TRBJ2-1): GAGVSQSPSNKVTEKGKDVELRCDPISGHTALYWYRQSLGQGLEFLIYFQGNSAPDKSGLPSDRFSAERTGGSVSTLTIQRTQQEDSAVYLCASSLGGSNEQFFGPGTRLTVL.